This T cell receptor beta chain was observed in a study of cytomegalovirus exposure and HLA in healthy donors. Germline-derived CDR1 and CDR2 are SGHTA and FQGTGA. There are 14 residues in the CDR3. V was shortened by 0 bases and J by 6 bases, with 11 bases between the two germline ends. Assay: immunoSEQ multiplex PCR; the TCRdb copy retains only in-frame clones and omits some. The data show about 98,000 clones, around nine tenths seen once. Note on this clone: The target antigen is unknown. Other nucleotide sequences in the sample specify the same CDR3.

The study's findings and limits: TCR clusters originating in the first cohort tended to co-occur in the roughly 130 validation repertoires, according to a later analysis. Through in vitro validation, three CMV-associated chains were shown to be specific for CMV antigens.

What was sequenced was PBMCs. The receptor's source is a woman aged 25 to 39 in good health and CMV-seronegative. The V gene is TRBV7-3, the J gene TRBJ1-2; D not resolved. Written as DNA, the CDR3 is TGTGCCAGCAGCTTAACGGCGGCGGGTGATGGCTACACCTTC. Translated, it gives CASSLTAAGDGYTF.